These T cell receptor beta chains were read from a single sample in a study of T-cell memory formation after mild COVID-19. TCRdb reprocessed the 5' RACE reads with MiXCR, giving one entry per CDR3 protein. The data contain 30,000 to 45,000 distinct CDR3 sequences, roughly an eighth of them singletons. Sequencing input: PBMCs or a T cell subset sorted from them (not recorded which). These receptors all stem from a young man who had mild COVID-19 (a few samples of this study predate the infection). Cell type and time point are not known. The CDR3 runs from the conserved cysteine through the conserved F or W. D genes are given only for firm matches. Clone size is not always given. Where it is, it says once, few, many or a class for expanded clones.

D,size,J,V,CDR3,DNA
-,many,TRBJ2-3,TRBV6-5,CASSYSVGLAYTQYF,TGTGCCAGCAGTTACTCTGTAGGCCTAGCTTATACGCAGTATTTT
TRBD2,many,TRBJ2-3,TRBV6-5,CASSRTLAGGADTQYF,TGTGCCAGCAGCCGGACCCTAGCGGGGGGCGCAGATACGCAGTATTTT
-,-,TRBJ1-5,TRBV27,CASSLSFLNQPQHF,TGTGCCAGCAGTTTATCATTCCTGAATCAGCCCCAGCATTTT
-,-,TRBJ2-5,TRBV7-9,CASSLGQDLEETQYF,TGTGCCAGCAGCTTAGGACAGGACCTTGAAGAGACCCAGTACTTC
TRBD2,many,TRBJ2-5,TRBV20-1,CSALSGGDQETQYF,TGCAGTGCCCTAAGCGGGGGGGACCAAGAGACCCAGTACTTC
-,many,TRBJ2-3,TRBV5-1,CASSLATTGGTDTQYF,TGCGCCAGCAGCTTGGCTACGACGGGGGGCACAGATACGCAGTATTTT
TRBD1,many,TRBJ1-1,TRBV20-1,CSVLTGGFTEAFF,TGCAGTGTTCTAACAGGGGGCTTCACTGAAGCTTTCTTT
TRBD1,many,TRBJ2-1,TRBV4-3,CASSQDLGQGASNEQFF,TGCGCCAGCAGCCAAGATCTAGGACAGGGGGCATCAAATGAGCAGTTCTTC
-,many,TRBJ2-7,TRBV29-1,CSVESEGYEQYF,TGCAGCGTTGAAAGCGAGGGATACGAGCAGTACTTC
-,many,TRBJ2-7,TRBV5-1,CASSPQTGPQEKYF,TGCGCCAGCAGCCCTCAGACCGGGCCCCAGGAGAAGTACTTC
TRBD1,-,TRBJ2-5,TRBV10-3,CAISESGQGTLETQYF,TGTGCCATCAGTGAGTCGGGACAGGGAACTCTCGAGACCCAGTACTTC
-,once,TRBJ2-3,TRBV18,CASSQSATDTQYF,TGTGCCAGCTCACAGTCAGCGACAGATACGCAGTATTTT
TRBD2,medium-sized,TRBJ2-3,TRBV6-4,CASSETGGAADTQYF,TGTGCCAGCAGTGAAACCGGGGGGGCCGCAGATACGCAGTATTTT
TRBD1,many,TRBJ1-5,TRBV4-3,CASSQTHRGLNNQPQHF,TGCGCCAGCAGCCAAACACACAGGGGGCTAAACAATCAGCCCCAGCATTTT
-,many,TRBJ2-3,TRBV7-8,CASSLQGTDTQYF,TGTGCCAGCAGCTTACAGGGCACAGATACGCAGTATTTT
TRBD1,many,TRBJ2-5,TRBV20-1,CSAPSPGTGETQYF,TGCAGTGCACCAAGCCCAGGGACAGGGGAGACCCAGTACTTC
TRBD1,many,TRBJ2-5,TRBV5-6,CASSLGLNRGAETQYF,TGTGCCAGCAGCTTGGGGCTGAACAGGGGGGCAGAGACCCAGTACTTC
TRBD1,many,TRBJ1-5,TRBV9,CASSVQGGQPQHF,TGTGCCAGCAGCGTACAGGGGGGTCAGCCCCAGCATTTT
-,many,TRBJ2-5,TRBV15,CATSNQFSPGETQYF,TGTGCCACCAGCAATCAGTTTTCCCCGGGGGAGACCCAGTACTTC
TRBD2,many,TRBJ2-1,TRBV20-1,CSARGAGGPWNEQFF,TGCAGTGCCCGCGGGGCGGGGGGGCCATGGAATGAGCAGTTCTTC
-,many,TRBJ1-3,TRBV18,CASSPGPASGNTIYF,TGTGCCAGCTCACCGGGCCCTGCCTCTGGAAACACCATATATTTT
-,medium-sized,TRBJ1-5,TRBV20-1,CSARDLPGNQPQHF,TGCAGTGCTAGAGATTTGCCGGGTAATCAGCCCCAGCATTTT